The TCR beta chain under discussion was sequenced for a study of T cells after yellow fever vaccination. Overall study results and limits: The secondary T-cell response peaked on day 5, not day 15, but was weaker.

The ends were cut back, 0 bases at V and 6 bases at J, with 9 bases in the middle. The CDR3 runs to 13 residues. Germline lookup yields CDR1 SGHRS and CDR2 YFSETQ. TCR cDNA, made by 5'RACE template switching, carried an added universal primer site and UMIs. TCRdb processed the 5' RACE reads anew with MiXCR; each CDR3 protein has one entry. The top ten clones hold 20% to 25% of a sample with 300,000 to 350,000 distinct CDR3 sequences, approximately 4.2% of them seen once. This clonotype was seen ten or more times. Its cognate antigen is unknown. This specimen was PBMCs, taken 5 days after the yellow fever booster vaccination. The chain has TRBV5-1 and TRBJ1-1, with D possibly being TRBD1 (6 bases). The receptor's source is a man between 18 and 29 years old who received the YFV17D yellow fever vaccine. The CDR3 bases are TGCGCCAGCAGCTTGGGGGGGGCCCCTGAAGCTTTCTTT. It is translated as CASSLGGAPEAFF.